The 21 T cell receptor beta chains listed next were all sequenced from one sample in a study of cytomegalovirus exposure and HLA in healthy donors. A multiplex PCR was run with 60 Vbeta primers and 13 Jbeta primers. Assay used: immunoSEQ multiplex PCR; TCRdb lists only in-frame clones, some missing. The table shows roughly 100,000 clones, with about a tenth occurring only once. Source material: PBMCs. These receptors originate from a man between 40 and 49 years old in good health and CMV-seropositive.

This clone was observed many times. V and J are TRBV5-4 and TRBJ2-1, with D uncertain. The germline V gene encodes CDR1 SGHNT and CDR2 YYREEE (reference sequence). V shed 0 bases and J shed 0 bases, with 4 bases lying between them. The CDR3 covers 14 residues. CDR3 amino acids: CASSLDGSYNEQFF. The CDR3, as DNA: TGTGCCAGCAGCTTGGACGGCTCCTACAATGAGCAGTTCTTC.

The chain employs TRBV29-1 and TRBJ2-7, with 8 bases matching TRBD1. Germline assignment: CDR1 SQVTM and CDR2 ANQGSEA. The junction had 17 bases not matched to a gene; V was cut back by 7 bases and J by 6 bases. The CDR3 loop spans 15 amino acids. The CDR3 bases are TGCAGCGCGGGAGCGAGCCTGACAGGGGCCGGCGAGCAGTACTTC. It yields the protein CSAGASLTGAGEQYF.

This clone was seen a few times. The CDR3: CASSLLAGGDEQFF. The CDR3 DNA reads as TGTGCCAGCAGCTTACTAGCGGGAGGCGATGAGCAGTTCTTC. This chain joins TRBV7-2 and TRBJ2-1; 11 bases are a match to TRBD2. Looked up from germline, CDR1 is SGHTA and CDR2 is FQGNSA. V trimming: 2 bases; J trimming: 8 bases; junction bases outside the gene matches: 2. The CDR3 extends over 14 amino acids.

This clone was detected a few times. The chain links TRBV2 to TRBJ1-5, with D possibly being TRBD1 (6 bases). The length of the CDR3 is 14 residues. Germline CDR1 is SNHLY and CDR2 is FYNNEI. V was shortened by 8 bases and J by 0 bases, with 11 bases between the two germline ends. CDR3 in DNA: TGTGCCAGCGGGGGCCCTTATAGCAATCAGCCCCAGCATTTT. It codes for CASGGPYSNQPQHF. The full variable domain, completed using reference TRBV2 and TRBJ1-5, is EPEVTQTPSHQVTQMGQEVILRCVPISNHLYFYWYRQILGQKVEFLVSFYNNEISEKSEIFDDQFSVERPDGSNFTLKIRSTKLEDSAMYFCASGGPYSNQPQHFGDGTRLSIL.

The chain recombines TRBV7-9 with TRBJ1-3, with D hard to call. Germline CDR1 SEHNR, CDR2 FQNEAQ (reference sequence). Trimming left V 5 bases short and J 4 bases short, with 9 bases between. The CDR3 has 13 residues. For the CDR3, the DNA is TGTGCCAGCAGCCCTACCACGGGAAACACCATATATTTT. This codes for CASSPTTGNTIYF.

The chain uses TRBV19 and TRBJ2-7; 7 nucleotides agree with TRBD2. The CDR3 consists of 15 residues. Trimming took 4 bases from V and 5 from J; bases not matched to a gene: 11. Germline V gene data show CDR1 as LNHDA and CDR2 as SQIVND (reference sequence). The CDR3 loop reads CASSNLGGRTNEQYF. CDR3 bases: TGTGCCAGTAGTAACCTTGGCGGGAGAACAAACGAGCAGTACTTC.

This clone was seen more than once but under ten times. The CDR3 reads CASRVTGVNQPQHF. DNA for the CDR3: TGTGCCAGCAGGGTTACAGGGGTCAATCAGCCCCAGCATTTT. This sequence joins TRBV6-1 and TRBJ1-5; 7 bases map to TRBD1. Germline trimming cut 6 bases from V and 3 bases from J; bases unmatched to any gene: 5. The CDR3 is made up of 14 amino acids. Germline loops: CDR1 MNHNS, CDR2 SASEGT.

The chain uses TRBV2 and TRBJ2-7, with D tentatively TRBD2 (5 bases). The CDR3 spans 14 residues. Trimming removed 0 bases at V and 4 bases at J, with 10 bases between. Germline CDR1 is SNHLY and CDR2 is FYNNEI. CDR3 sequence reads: CASSEALTGYEQYF. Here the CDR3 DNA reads TGTGCCAGCAGTGAAGCGCTTACGGGGTACGAGCAGTACTTC.

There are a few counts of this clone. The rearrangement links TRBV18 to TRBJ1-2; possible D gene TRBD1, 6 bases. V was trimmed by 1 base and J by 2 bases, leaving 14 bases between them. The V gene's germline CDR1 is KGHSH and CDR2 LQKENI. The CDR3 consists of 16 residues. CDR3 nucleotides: TGTGCCAGCTCACCACAACCGGGACACCGAAACTATGGCTACACCTTC. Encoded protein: CASSPQPGHRNYGYTF. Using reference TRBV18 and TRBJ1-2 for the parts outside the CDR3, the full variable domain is NAGVMQNPRHLVRRRGQEARLRCSPMKGHSHVYWYRQLPEEGLKFMVYLQKENIIDESGMPKERFSAEFPKEGPSILRIQQVVRGDSAAYFCASSPQPGHRNYGYTFGSGTRLTVV.

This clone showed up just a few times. The chain's CDR3 is CASSYSTGAEEQYF. CDR3 nucleotides: TGTGCCAGCAGTTACTCGACTGGGGCCGAGGAGCAGTACTTC. The chain has TRBV6-5 and TRBJ2-7; D perhaps matches TRBD1 (5 bases). The length of the CDR3 is 14 residues. Germline-derived CDR1 and CDR2 are MNHEY and SVGAGI. Trimming removed 0 bases from V and 7 bases from J, with 13 bases in between.

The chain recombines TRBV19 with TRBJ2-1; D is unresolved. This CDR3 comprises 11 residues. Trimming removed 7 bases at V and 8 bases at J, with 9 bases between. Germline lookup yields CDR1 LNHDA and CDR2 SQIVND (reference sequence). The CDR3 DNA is TGTGCCAGTAAGAACCGGGATGAGCAGTTCTTC. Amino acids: CASKNRDEQFF. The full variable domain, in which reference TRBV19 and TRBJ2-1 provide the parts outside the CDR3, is DGGITQSPKYLFRKEGQNVTLSCEQNLNHDAMYWYRQDPGQGLRLIYYSQIVNDFQKGDIAEGYSVSREKKESFPLTVTSAQKNPTAFYLCASKNRDEQFFGPGTRLTVL.

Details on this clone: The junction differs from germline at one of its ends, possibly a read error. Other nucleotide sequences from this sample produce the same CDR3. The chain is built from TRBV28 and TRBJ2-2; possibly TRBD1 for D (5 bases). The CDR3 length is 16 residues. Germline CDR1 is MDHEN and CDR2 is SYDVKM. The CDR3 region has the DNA TGTGCCAGTAGTTTATACTCAGGGCCGAACACCGGGGAGCTGTTTTTT. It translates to CASSLYSGPNTGELFF.

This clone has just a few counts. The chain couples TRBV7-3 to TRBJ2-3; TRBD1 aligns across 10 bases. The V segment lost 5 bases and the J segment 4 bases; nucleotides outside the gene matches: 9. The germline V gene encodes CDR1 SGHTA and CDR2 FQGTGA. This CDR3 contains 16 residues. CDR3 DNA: TGTGCCAGCAGCCCCGTCGGGGGGACAGGGGCAGATACGCAGTATTTT. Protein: CASSPVGGTGADTQYF.

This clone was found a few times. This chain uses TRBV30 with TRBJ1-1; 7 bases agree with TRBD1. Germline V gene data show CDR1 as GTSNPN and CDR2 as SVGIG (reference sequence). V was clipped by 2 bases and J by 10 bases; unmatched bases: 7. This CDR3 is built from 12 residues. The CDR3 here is CAWSSRTGVAFF. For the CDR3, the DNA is TGTGCCTGGAGTTCACGGACAGGCGTAGCTTTCTTT.

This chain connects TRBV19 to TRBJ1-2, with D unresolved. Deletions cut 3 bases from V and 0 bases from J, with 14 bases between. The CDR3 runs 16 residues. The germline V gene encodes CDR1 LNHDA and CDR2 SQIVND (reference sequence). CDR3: CASSIFLGPANYGYTF. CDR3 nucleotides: TGTGCCAGTAGTATCTTCTTGGGCCCAGCTAACTATGGCTACACCTTC.

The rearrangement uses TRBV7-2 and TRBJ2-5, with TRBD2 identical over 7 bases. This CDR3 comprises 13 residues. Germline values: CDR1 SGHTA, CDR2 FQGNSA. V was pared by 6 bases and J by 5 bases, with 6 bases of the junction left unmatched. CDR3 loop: CASRTGEGETQYF. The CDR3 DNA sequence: TGTGCCAGCAGGACCGGGGAGGGGGAGACCCAGTACTTC.

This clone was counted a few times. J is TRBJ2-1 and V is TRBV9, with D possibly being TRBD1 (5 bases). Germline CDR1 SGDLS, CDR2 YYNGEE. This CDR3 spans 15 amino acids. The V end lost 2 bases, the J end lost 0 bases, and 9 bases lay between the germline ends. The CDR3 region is CASSVTVSSYNEQFF. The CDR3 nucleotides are TGTGCCAGCAGCGTGACAGTGAGCTCCTACAATGAGCAGTTCTTC.

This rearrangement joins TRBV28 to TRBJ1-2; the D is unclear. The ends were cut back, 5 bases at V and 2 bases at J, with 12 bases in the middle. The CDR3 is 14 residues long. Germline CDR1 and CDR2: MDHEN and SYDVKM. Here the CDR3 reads CASSIVESNYGYTF. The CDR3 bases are TGTGCCAGCAGTATCGTAGAATCCAACTATGGCTACACCTTC.

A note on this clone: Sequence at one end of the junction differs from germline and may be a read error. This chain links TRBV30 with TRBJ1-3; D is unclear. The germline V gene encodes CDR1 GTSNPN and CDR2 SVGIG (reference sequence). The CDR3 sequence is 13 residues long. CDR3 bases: TGTGCCTGGAGGACTACACCTGGGAACACCATATATTTT. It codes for CAWRTTPGNTIYF.

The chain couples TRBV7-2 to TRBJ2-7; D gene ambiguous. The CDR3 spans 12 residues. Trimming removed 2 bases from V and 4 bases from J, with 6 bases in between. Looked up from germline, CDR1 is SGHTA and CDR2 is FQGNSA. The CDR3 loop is CASSLNPYEQYF. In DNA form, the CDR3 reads TGTGCCAGCAGCTTAAATCCTTACGAGCAGTACTTC.

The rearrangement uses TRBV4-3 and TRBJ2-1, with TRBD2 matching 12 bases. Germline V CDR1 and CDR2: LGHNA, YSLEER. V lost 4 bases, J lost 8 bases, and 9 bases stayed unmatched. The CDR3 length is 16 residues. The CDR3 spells CASSLSMTSGSHEQFF. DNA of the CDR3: TGCGCCAGCAGCCTCTCAATGACTAGCGGGAGCCATGAGCAGTTCTTC.